The T cell receptor beta chain under discussion was sequenced for a study of T cell repertoires in cytomegalovirus infection. Study-level background: In public TCR beta signatures, there were indications of both CMV infection and matching HLA type.

TCRdb re-derived calls from the reads in MiXCR, one entry per CDR3 protein. Of some 250,000 distinct CDR3 sequences listed, around 9% are singletons. This clonotype was seen many times. Antigen specificity is unknown. The CDR3 consists of 13 residues. Trimming left V 7 bases short and J 4 bases short, with 13 bases between. Germline lookup yields CDR1 LGHNT and CDR2 FRNRAP. Study findings and constraints: Individuals carrying CMV plus the relevant HLA were identified by cumulative frequency of public TCR beta families.

Material for sequencing was PBMCs. V and J are TRBV12-5 and TRBJ1-1; the D is unclear. The receptor's source is a human donor in good health (CMV status not recorded). Some clones in this sample may be carry-over from other donors' samples. The CDR3 DNA is TGTGCTAGTGACACAGCGGGCAGCACTGAAGCTTTCTTT. The encoded protein is CASDTAGSTEAFF.